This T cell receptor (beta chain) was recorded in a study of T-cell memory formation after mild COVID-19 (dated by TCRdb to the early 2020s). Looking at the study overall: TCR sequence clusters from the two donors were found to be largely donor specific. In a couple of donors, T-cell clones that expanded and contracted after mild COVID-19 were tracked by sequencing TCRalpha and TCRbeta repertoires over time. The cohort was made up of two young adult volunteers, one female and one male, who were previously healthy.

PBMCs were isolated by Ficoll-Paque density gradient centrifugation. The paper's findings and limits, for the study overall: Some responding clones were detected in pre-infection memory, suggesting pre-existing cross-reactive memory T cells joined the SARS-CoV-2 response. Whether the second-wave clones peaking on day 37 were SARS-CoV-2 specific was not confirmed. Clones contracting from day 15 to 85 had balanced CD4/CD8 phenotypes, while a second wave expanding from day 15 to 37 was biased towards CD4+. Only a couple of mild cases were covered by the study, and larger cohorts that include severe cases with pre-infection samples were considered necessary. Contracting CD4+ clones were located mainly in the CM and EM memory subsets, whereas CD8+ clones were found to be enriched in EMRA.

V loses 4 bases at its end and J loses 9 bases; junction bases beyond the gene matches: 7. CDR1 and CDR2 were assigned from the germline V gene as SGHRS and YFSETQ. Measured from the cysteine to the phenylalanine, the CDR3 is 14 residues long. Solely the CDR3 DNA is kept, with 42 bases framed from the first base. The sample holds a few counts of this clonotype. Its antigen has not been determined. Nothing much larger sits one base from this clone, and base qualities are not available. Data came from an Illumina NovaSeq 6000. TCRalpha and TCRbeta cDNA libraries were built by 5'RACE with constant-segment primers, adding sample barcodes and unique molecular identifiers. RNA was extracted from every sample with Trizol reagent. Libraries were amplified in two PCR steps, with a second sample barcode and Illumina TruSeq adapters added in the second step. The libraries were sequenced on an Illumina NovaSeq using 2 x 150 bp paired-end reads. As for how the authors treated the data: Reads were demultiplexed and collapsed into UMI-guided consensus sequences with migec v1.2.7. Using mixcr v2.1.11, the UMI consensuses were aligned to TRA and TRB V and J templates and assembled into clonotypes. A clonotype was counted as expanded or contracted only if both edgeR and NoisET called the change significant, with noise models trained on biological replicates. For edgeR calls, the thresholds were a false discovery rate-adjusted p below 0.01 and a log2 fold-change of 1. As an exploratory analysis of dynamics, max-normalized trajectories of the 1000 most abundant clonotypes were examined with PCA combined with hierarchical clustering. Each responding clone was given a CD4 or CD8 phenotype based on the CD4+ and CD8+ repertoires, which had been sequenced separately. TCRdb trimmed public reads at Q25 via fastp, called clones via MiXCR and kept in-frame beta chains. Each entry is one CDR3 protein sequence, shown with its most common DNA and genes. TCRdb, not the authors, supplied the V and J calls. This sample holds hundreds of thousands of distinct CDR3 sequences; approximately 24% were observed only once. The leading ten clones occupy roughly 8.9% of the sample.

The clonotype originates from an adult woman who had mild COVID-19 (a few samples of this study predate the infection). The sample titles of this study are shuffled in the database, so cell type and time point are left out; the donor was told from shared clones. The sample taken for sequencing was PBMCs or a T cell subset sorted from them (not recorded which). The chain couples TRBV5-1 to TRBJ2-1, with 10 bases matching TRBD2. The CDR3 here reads CASSPGTSVGEQFF. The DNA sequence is TGCGCCAGCAGCCCCGGGACTAGCGTCGGTGAGCAGTTCTTC.